This T cell receptor beta chain was found in a study of shared clonotypes between healthy human individuals. Study background: With ages of 18 to 49, the donors were two women and three men. Researchers assigned three CD4 naive, three CD4 memory, two CD8 naive and one CD8 memory plate to each donor. Findings of the study overall: Relative to their counterparts shared across all four donors, non-shared clonotypes exhibited diminished generation probabilities.

Germline lookup yields CDR1 MNHEY and CDR2 SMNVEV (reference sequence). J gave up 9 bases and V 2 bases, and 2 bases lay outside the gene matches. This CDR3 spans 13 amino acids. Using immunoSEQ multiplex PCR, the repertoire was profiled, and TCRdb retains in-frame clones only, with some absent. The top ten clones hold 0.3% of a sample with about 600,000 clones, roughly 98% of them seen once. About this clone: Its antigen is undetermined.

It was CD45RO-negative cells, positively selected for CCR7, that made up naive CD8 cells, with terminally differentiated effector memory CD45RA+ cells excluded. This receptor was identified in a man under 40 in good health. The chain employs TRBV27 and TRBJ2-2; TRBD1 matches 8 bases. Sequenced input: naive CD8+ T cells sorted from blood. The CDR3 reads CASSLGDRRELFF. The CDR3 DNA sequence: TGTGCCAGCAGTTTAGGGGACAGGCGGGAGCTGTTTTTT.